The T cell receptor (beta chain) described here comes from a study of blood T cell repertoires in COVID-19. In the original processing: For nucleated cells, counts were estimated from reference gene primer amplification. The method was immunoSEQ multiplex PCR; TCRdb's version includes in-frame clones alone and lacks a portion of them. V and J calls and clone size are those listed in that table; D and trimming were worked out from the DNA. The table lists over 150,000 clones, around 85% of them singletons. This CDR3 comprises 15 residues. Looked up from germline, CDR1 is ENHRY and CDR2 is SYGVKD. V dropped 3 bases and J dropped 1; count of bases not matched to a gene: 4.

Specimen: peripheral blood. The V and J genes are TRBV10-3 and TRBJ2-7, with 9 bases aligning to TRBD1. This sequence was found in a man aged 55 to 70 with COVID-19, enrolled during active disease. The CDR3 nucleotides are TGTGCCATCAGTGAAGCAGACAGGGGGTCCTACGAGCAGTACTTC. This sequence encodes CAISEADRGSYEQYF.